A selection of T cell receptor beta chains follows, all from one sample in a study of cytomegalovirus exposure and HLA in healthy donors. Generated by immunoSEQ multiplex PCR, the TCRdb table keeps only in-frame clones and is missing some. The sample contains around 120,000 clones, less than 80% of which appear only once. Sequenced input: PBMCs. The origin of the receptors is a young man in good health and CMV-seropositive. Both conserved end residues are part of each CDR3. The D gene is left open where the match is weak. Expanded clones get a size class; other rows say once, few or many, or leave the size out.

size	D	length	V	J	DNA	CDR3
few	.	17	TRBV5-6	TRBJ2-5	TGTGCCAGCAGCTTTTTCGCGGCAGGGCGTATTAAGGAGACCCAGTACTTC	CASSFFAAGRIKETQYF
.	TRBD2	15	TRBV5-1	TRBJ2-5	TGCGCCAGCAGCGACGGACTAGCGGGGAAAGAGACCCAGTACTTC	CASSDGLAGKETQYF
few	.	14	TRBV7-9	TRBJ2-7	TGTGCCAGCAGCTTAGCCTCAGTCACCTACGAGCAGTACTTC	CASSLASVTYEQYF
few	TRBD1	15	TRBV6-5	TRBJ2-7	TGTGCCAGCAGTTATATCCGGGACAGGGCCTACGAGCAGTACTTC	CASSYIRDRAYEQYF
.	.	15	TRBV4-2	TRBJ1-2	TGTGCCAGCAGCCAAGCTGAAGGACAAAACTATGGCTACACCTTC	CASSQAEGQNYGYTF
.	TRBD2	13	TRBV5-4	TRBJ2-5	TGTGCCAGCTCCGGGGGGGGGTTGGAGACCCAGTACTTC	CASSGGGLETQYF
.	.	14	TRBV5-5	TRBJ1-4	TGTGCCAGCAAACCGGGGGGGAATTATGAAAAACTGTTTTTT	CASKPGGNYEKLFF
once	TRBD1	14	TRBV5-1	TRBJ1-4	TGCGCCAGCAGCTCGAGGACAGGGAATGAAAAACTGTTTTTT	CASSSRTGNEKLFF
few	.	12	TRBV2	TRBJ1-1	TGTGCCAGCAAACAGGCGAACACTGAAGCTTTCTTT	CASKQANTEAFF
few	.	16	TRBV19	TRBJ2-3	TGTGCCAGTAGTATAGGGGTGCGGGGCCCCACAGATACGCAGTATTTT	CASSIGVRGPTDTQYF
.	TRBD2	19	TRBV11-2	TRBJ2-3	TGTGCCAGCAGCCTAATACGGACCCTAGCGGGGGGGCCCTCAGATACGCAGTATTTT	CASSLIRTLAGGPSDTQYF
.	TRBD1	15	TRBV18	TRBJ1-5	TGTGCCAGCTCACCAGGACAGGGCTACAATCAGCCCCAGCATTTT	CASSPGQGYNQPQHF
.	.	12	TRBV29-1	TRBJ1-2	TGCAGCGTTGTGGCAGGGAACTATGGCTACACCTTC	CSVVAGNYGYTF
.	.	14	TRBV7-9	TRBJ2-7	TGTGCCAGCAGCTTAATTCCGGGGGTGGGCGAGCAGTACTTC	CASSLIPGVGEQYF
.	.	14	TRBV2	TRBJ2-2	TGTGCCAGCGCCCAAGGGGTTGGCACCGGGGAGCTGTTTTTT	CASAQGVGTGELFF
.	TRBD2	15	TRBV2	TRBJ2-3	TGTGCCAGCATACAAAGACTAGCGGAAACAGATACGCAGTATTTT	CASIQRLAETDTQYF
.	.	15	TRBV6-6	TRBJ1-2	TGTGCCAGCGGCGCGATAGGGGATGTAAGCTATGGCTACACCTTC	CASGAIGDVSYGYTF
few	.	11	TRBV2	TRBJ2-7	TGCAAGAAGAAGGCGGCATACGAGCAGTACTTC	CKKKAAYEQYF
.	TRBD1	16	TRBV7-2	TRBJ1-5	TGTGCCAGCAGCATAGCACCGGGACAGGGTGATAGGCCCCAGCATTTT	CASSIAPGQGDRPQHF
few	.	13	TRBV19	TRBJ1-5	TGTGCCAGTAGTATAGATTTGGAAGCGGCCCAGCATTTT	CASSIDLEAAQHF
.	TRBD1	17	TRBV6-1	TRBJ2-3	TGTGCCAGCAGTGATTGGGACAGGGGTTCGGGCACAGATACGCAGTATTTT	CASSDWDRGSGTDTQYF
.	.	16	TRBV2	TRBJ2-1	TGTGCCAGCAGGCTCGGGTTGATCGACTCCTACAATGAGCAGTTCTTC	CASRLGLIDSYNEQFF
.	.	15	TRBV4-1	TRBJ1-5	TGCGCCAGCAGCCTGGGGCACGAGAGCAATCAGCCCCAGCATTTT	CASSLGHESNQPQHF
.	.	15	TRBV25-1	TRBJ1-2	TGTGCCAGCAGTGAATGGGGGGGGATTCACTATGGCTACACCTTC	CASSEWGGIHYGYTF
.	TRBD1	14	TRBV5-1	TRBJ1-1	TGCGCCAGCACCATGGGACAGGGGAACACTGAAGCTTTCTTT	CASTMGQGNTEAFF
.	.	16	TRBV11-2	TRBJ2-5	TGTGCCAGCAGCTTGCCCTTACGGGAGTACCAAGAGACCCAGTACTTC	CASSLPLREYQETQYF
once	.	16	TRBV5-1	TRBJ2-7	TGCGCCAGCAGCTCAAGGCCTACAGAGGGTACCTACGAGCAGTACTTC	CASSSRPTEGTYEQYF
.	.	14	TRBV5-4	TRBJ2-5	TGTACCAGCAGCGGACCGGACAGCCAAGAGACCCAGTACTTC	CTSSGPDSQETQYF
.	.	16	TRBV6-5	TRBJ1-1	TGTGCCAGCAGTTACCAATTCATAACTGGTTGGACTGAAGCTTTCTTT	CASSYQFITGWTEAFF
.	.	16	TRBV14	TRBJ1-4	TGTGCCAGCAGCCAAGTTCCCCAGCGAGGAAATGAAAAACTGTTTTTT	CASSQVPQRGNEKLFF
.	.	15	TRBV2	TRBJ2-3	TGTGCCAGCAGTCAGCGAGTTGCTAGCACAGATACGCAGTATTTT	CASSQRVASTDTQYF
.	.	14	TRBV2	TRBJ2-1	TGTGCCAGCAGGTTCGGGACTGCAGACAATGAGCAGTTCTTC	CASRFGTADNEQFF
.	.	14	TRBV10-3	TRBJ1-5	TGTGCCATCAGTTCATCAGGGGCGGTTCAGCCCCAGCATTTT	CAISSSGAVQPQHF
.	TRBD1	14	TRBV11-3	TRBJ2-7	TGTGCCAGCAGCCCAACCCGGGACAGCGACGAGCAGTACTTC	CASSPTRDSDEQYF
once	.	15	TRBV5-1	TRBJ1-3	TGCGCCAGCAGCTTGTTGGGAGTGTCTGGAAACACCATATATTTT	CASSLLGVSGNTIYF
.	.	12	TRBV7-9	TRBJ2-7	TGTGCCAGCAGCCGAGTAGGGGACGAGCAGTACTTC	CASSRVGDEQYF
.	.	11	TRBV20-1	TRBJ2-7	TGCAGTGCTAAGCGGGCGTACGAGCAGTACTTC	CSAKRAYEQYF
.	.	15	TRBV5-1	TRBJ2-1	TGCGCCAGCAGCTTGGGGTGGACTCAGTCGGATGAGCAGTTCTTC	CASSLGWTQSDEQFF
.	.	13	TRBV6-5	TRBJ2-2	TGTGCCAGCAGCCCACAGTATACCGAGGAGCTGTTTTTT	CASSPQYTEELFF
.	.	13	TRBV6-6	TRBJ1-6	TGTGCCAGCAGGCCCAGGGGTAATTCACCCCTCCACTTT	CASRPRGNSPLHF
.	.	13	TRBV2	TRBJ2-7	TGTGCCAGCAGGTCTGGGGCTGCCTACGAGCAGTACTTC	CASRSGAAYEQYF
.	.	13	TRBV15	TRBJ1-1	TGTGCCATTAAAACAGGGATAGGGACTGAAGCTTTCTTT	CAIKTGIGTEAFF
.	TRBD2	15	TRBV6-5	TRBJ2-3	TGTGCCAGCAGTTCTCTAGCGGGGTACACAGATACGCAGTATTTT	CASSSLAGYTDTQYF
few	.	13	TRBV30	TRBJ1-5	TGTGCCTGGAGTGTACTATCGGATCAGCCCCAGCATTTT	CAWSVLSDQPQHF
few	TRBD2	15	TRBV6-1	TRBJ2-6	TGTGCCAGCACGGGGGGGGCAAGTGGGGCCAACGTCCTGACTTTC	CASTGGASGANVLTF
.	.	11	TRBV18	TRBJ2-7	TGTGCCAGCTCCGGGAACTACGAGCAGTACTTC	CASSGNYEQYF
.	TRBD1	15	TRBV19	TRBJ1-2	TGTGCCAGTACCCTGGACAGGAGCGATACCTATGGCTACACCTTC	CASTLDRSDTYGYTF
.	.	14	TRBV30	TRBJ1-4	TGTGCCTGGAGAGTCAGGCCCGATGGGGAAAAACTGTTTTTT	CAWRVRPDGEKLFF
.	TRBD1	14	TRBV30	TRBJ1-2	TGTGCCTGTTTATCGGGACAGACTAACTATGGCTACACCTTC	CACLSGQTNYGYTF
.	TRBD1	14	TRBV6-5	TRBJ2-1	TGTGCCAGCAGTTACGGACAGGGCAACAATGAGCAGTTCTTC	CASSYGQGNNEQFF
.	TRBD1	15	TRBV11-2	TRBJ1-2	TGTGCCAGCAGCTCGGCCGGGACAGGGGTCTATGGCTACACCTTC	CASSSAGTGVYGYTF
.	.	13	TRBV21-1	TRBJ1-2	TGTGCCAGCGTTTGGAGTCCGGTTAACGGCTACACCTTC	CASVWSPVNGYTF
.	TRBD2	14	TRBV5-1	TRBJ2-7	TGCGCCAGCAGCAGCACTAGCGGGGCCTACGAGCAGTACTTC	CASSSTSGAYEQYF
.	.	14	TRBV9	TRBJ1-1	TGTGCCAGCAGCGTAGACGCAGGATACACTGAAGCTTTCTTT	CASSVDAGYTEAFF
.	.	13	TRBV11-3	TRBJ2-7	TGTGCCAGCAGCTTAGGAGGTTCCTACGAGCAGTACTTC	CASSLGGSYEQYF
.	TRBD2	14	TRBV6-5	TRBJ2-2	TGTACCAGCGGGCCTAGCGGTTTCACCGGGGAGCTGTTTTTT	CTSGPSGFTGELFF
.	.	16	TRBV4-1	TRBJ1-1	TGCGCCAGCAGCCCGTTATGGAGTAGGAGGAACACTGAAGCTTTCTTT	CASSPLWSRRNTEAFF
.	.	14	TRBV27	TRBJ1-6	TGTGCCAGCCAGCCGGGGGGCGGTAATTCACCCCTCCACTTT	CASQPGGGNSPLHF
few	TRBD2	12	TRBV2	TRBJ2-3	TGTGCCAGTGCAGGACTAGCGGGGGGGCAGTATTTT	CASAGLAGGQYF